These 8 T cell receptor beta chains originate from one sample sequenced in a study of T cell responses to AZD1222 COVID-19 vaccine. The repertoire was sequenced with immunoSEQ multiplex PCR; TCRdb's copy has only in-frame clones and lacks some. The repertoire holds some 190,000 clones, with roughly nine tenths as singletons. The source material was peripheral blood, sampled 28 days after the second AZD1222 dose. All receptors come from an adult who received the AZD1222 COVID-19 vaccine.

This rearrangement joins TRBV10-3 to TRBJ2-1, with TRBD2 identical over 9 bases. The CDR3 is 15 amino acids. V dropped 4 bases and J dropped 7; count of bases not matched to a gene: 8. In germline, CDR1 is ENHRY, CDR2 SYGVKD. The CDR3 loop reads CAISGGVAGDNEQFF. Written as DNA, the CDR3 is TGTGCCATCAGTGGGGGGGTAGCGGGGGATAATGAGCAGTTCTTC.

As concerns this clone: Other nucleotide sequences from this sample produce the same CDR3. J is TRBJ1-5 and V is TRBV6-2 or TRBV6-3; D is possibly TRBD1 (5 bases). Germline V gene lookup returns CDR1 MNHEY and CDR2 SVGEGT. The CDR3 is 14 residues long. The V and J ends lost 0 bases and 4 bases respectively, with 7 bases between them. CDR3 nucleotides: TGTGCCAGCAGTTACTCGGGACGGAATCAGCCCCAGCATTTT. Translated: CASSYSGRNQPQHF.

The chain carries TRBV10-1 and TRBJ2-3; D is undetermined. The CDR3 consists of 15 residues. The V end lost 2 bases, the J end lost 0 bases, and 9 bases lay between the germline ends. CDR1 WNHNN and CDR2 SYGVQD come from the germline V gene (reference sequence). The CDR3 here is CASSEGHLSTDTQYF. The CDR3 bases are TGCGCCAGCAGTGAGGGCCACCTGAGCACAGATACGCAGTATTTT.

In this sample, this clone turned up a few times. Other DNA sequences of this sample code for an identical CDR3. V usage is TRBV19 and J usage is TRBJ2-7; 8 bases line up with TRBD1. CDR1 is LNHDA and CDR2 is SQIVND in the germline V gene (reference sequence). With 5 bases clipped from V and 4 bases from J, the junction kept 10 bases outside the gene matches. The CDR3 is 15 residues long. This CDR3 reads CASSPRTGTPYEQYF. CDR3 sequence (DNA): TGTGCCAGTAGTCCGCGGACAGGGACCCCTTACGAGCAGTACTTC.

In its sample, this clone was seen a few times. CDR3 sequence: CASSSVFGQGWETQYF. The CDR3 DNA reads TGTGCCAGCAGCTCGGTATTTGGACAGGGGTGGGAGACCCAGTACTTC. The chain combines TRBV5-5 with TRBJ2-5; 9 nucleotides align to TRBD1. Per the germline V gene, CDR1 is SGHKS and CDR2 is YYEKEE (reference sequence). V was clipped by 3 bases and J by 5 bases; unmatched bases: 11. The CDR3 loop spans 16 amino acids.

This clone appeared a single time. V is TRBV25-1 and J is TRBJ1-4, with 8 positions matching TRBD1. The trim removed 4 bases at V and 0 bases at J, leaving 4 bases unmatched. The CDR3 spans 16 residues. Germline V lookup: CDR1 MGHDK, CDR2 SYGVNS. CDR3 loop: CASSAWTGTTNEKLFF. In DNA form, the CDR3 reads TGTGCCAGCAGTGCTTGGACAGGGACAACTAATGAAAAACTGTTTTTT. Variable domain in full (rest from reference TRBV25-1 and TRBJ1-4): EADIYQTPRYLVIGTGKKITLECSQTMGHDKMYWYQQDPGMELHLIHYSYGVNSTEKGDLSSESTVSRIRTEHFPLTLESARPSHTSQYLCASSAWTGTTNEKLFFGSGTQLSVL.

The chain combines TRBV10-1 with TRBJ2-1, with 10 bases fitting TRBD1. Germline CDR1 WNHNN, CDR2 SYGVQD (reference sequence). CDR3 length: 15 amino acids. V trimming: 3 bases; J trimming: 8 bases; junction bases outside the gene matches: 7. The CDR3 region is CASSDFGTGAHEQFF. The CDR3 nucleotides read TGCGCCAGCAGTGATTTTGGGACAGGGGCCCATGAGCAGTTCTTC.

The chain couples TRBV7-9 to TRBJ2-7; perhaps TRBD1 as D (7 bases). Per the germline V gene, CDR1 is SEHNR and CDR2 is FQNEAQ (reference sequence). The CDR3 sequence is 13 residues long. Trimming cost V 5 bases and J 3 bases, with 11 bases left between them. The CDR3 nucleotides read TGTGCCAGCAGCGGCGGGACAGTCTACGAGCAGTACTTC. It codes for CASSGGTVYEQYF.